This TCR beta chain was sequenced for a study of blood T cell repertoires in COVID-19. This clone was observed a handful of times. Germline assignment: CDR1 LGHNA and CDR2 YSLEER. The CDR3 runs 17 residues. V lost 2 bases and J lost 0, with 13 bases in between. Clones were sequenced by immunoSEQ multiplex PCR, and TCRdb holds only the in-frame ones, with some missing. The data hold 95,000 to 150,000 clones, with over 75% observed a single time. The rearrangement joins TRBV4-3 to TRBJ1-4; D is ambiguous. The clonotype was recovered from a woman of 80 years or more with acute or convalescent COVID-19. The sequenced material came from peripheral blood. The CDR3 sequence: CASSQIIRGATNEKLFF. CDR3 bases: TGCGCCAGCAGCCAAATCATTAGAGGTGCAACTAATGAAAAACTGTTTTTT.